Shown below are 8 T cell receptor beta chains from a single sample sequenced in a study of beta chain features in type 1 diabetes. Reverse transcribing all isolated RNA meant expressed TCRB transcripts were sequenced. Sequencing was performed with immunoSEQ multiplex PCR; in TCRdb, only in-frame clones are kept and a portion is missing. This sample has hundreds of thousands of clones, with over 25% found just once. The material sequenced was naive CD4+ T cells from blood. The receptors were gathered from a man younger than 30 in good health.

The chain is built from TRBV29-1 and TRBJ1-2; no clear D gene. This CDR3 comprises 11 residues. V lost 2 bases to trimming and J lost 3 bases, with 4 bases between them. In germline, CDR1 is SQVTM, CDR2 ANQGSEA. The CDR3 spells CSVEWDYGYTF. The CDR3, as DNA: TGCAGCGTTGAATGGGACTATGGCTACACCTTC. The full variable domain, with the rest looked up from reference TRBV29-1 and TRBJ1-2, is SAVISQKPSRDICQRGTSLTIQCQVDSQVTMMFWYRQQPGQSLTLIATANQGSEATYESGFVIDKFPISRPNLTFSTLTVSNMSPEDSSIYLCSVEWDYGYTFGSGTRLTVV.

Only a few counts were recorded for this clone. The chain combines TRBV10-3 with TRBJ2-3; 8 bases match TRBD2. The CDR3 is 14 residues long. Per germline, CDR1 ENHRY and CDR2 SYGVKD. The J segment lost 5 bases and the V segment lost 6 bases, leaving 7 bases of the junction unmatched. The CDR3 nucleotides are TGTGCCATCAGCGGGACTAGTTGGATAGATACGCAGTATTTT. Translating it yields CAISGTSWIDTQYF.

J is TRBJ2-1 and V is TRBV30; 7 nucleotides agree with TRBD2. The CDR3 covers 14 residues. The V gene's germline CDR1 is GTSNPN and CDR2 SVGIG (reference sequence). V was pared by 5 bases and J by 13 bases, with 17 bases of the junction left unmatched. CDR3 DNA sequence: TGTGCCTGGGGCCCCAAAGTAACTAGCGATACCCAGTTCTTC. As protein: CAWGPKVTSDTQFF. Using reference TRBV30 and TRBJ2-1 for the parts outside the CDR3, the full variable domain is SQTIHQWPATLVQPVGSPLSLECTVEGTSNPNLYWYRQAAGRGLQLLFYSVGIGQISSEVPQNLSASRPQDRQFILSSKKLLLSDSGFYLCAWGPKVTSDTQFFGPGTRLTVL.

The chain couples TRBV18 to TRBJ2-7, with D tentatively TRBD1 (6 bases). Trimming took 2 bases from V and 3 from J, leaving 17 bases between them. The length of the CDR3 is 16 residues. The germline gives CDR1 KGHSH, CDR2 LQKENI. In DNA, the CDR3 is TGTGCCAGCTCACCAGCGCAGGCAGGGGTAAACTACGAGCAGTACTTC. Translation gives CASSPAQAGVNYEQYF.

This clone came up a few times. This rearrangement joins TRBV30 to TRBJ1-4; D is undetermined. The V and J ends lost 2 bases and 10 bases respectively, with 2 bases between them. The length of the CDR3 is 9 residues. Germline CDR1 GTSNPN, CDR2 SVGIG (reference sequence). CDR3 coding DNA: TGTGCCTGGAGTATAAAACTGTTTTTT. Translated: CAWSIKLFF.

The rearrangement joins TRBV6-6 to TRBJ2-3; possible D gene TRBD2, 5 bases. With 2 bases removed from V and 2 bases from J, the gap between germline ends came to 11 bases. The germline V gene has CDR1 MNHNY and CDR2 SVGAGI (reference sequence). The CDR3 spans 15 residues. The chain's CDR3 is CASSYPSGNTDTQYF. In DNA, the CDR3 is TGTGCCAGCAGTTACCCCAGCGGAAACACAGATACGCAGTATTTT.

The V and J genes are TRBV5-1 and TRBJ2-7; 8 bases fit TRBD2. This CDR3 spans 15 amino acids. From germline, CDR1 is SGHRS and CDR2 YFSETQ. With V trimmed by 0 bases and J by 11 bases, 13 bases remained unmatched. CDR3 nucleotides: TGCGCCAGCAGCTTGGAACCGGTAGCGGGATGGATTAAGTACTTC. It encodes CASSLEPVAGWIKYF.

This clone turned up a few times. The chain is built from TRBV28 and TRBJ2-7; 8 bases are shared with TRBD1. The germline CDR1 and CDR2 sequences are MDHEN and SYDVKM. V lost 7 bases, J lost 7 bases, and 15 bases stayed unmatched. The CDR3 runs 15 residues. The CDR3 region is CASKAQGARGGEQYF. The CDR3 nucleotides read TGTGCCAGCAAGGCTCAGGGGGCGCGGGGCGGAGAGCAGTACTTC.